This TCR beta chain was recorded in a study of control samples from healthy donors and cancer patients (dated by TCRdb to 2018 to 2020). Library generation was performed with the immunoSEQ multiplex PCR assay. TCRdb mirrors the immuneACCESS table, restricted to in-frame sequences. Some clones are absent from its copies; in checked studies, under half trace to an unresolved V gene, and the reason for the others is unknown. Here the sample has 150,000 to 200,000 clones; roughly 90% occur a single time. The top ten hold around 12% of the sample. For this clone: There is no known antigen for this receptor. Per-nucleotide qualities are absent, and no much larger clonotype sits a single base away.

The CDR3 runs 16 amino acids, cysteine and phenylalanine included. Only the CDR3 DNA is retained, 48 bases long and in frame from the first base. CDR1 and CDR2, looked up from the germline V gene, are MNHNS and SASEGT. The junction shows trimming of 4 bases on V and 7 bases on J, and the gene matches do not reach 12 bases of it. The chain links TRBV6-1 with TRBJ2-5, and TRBD2 matches 10 of the central bases. This clonotype originated in a man under 40 in good health. The material sequenced was blood. The nucleotide sequence reads TGTGCCAGCAGTGCCACGACTAGCGGGCCCCATCTGACCCAGTACTTC. Translation gives CASSATTSGPHLTQYF.